This is a list of T cell receptor beta chains from one sample in a study of graft-versus-host responses after intestinal transplantation. These receptors have no known antigen. Profiling relied on immunoSEQ multiplex PCR, and the TCRdb table lists in-frame clones only, not all of them. The table has 90,000 to 150,000 clones, roughly 95% seen once; the top ten hold around 3.3%. The sequenced sample was unstimulated CD8+ T cells sorted from spleen or lymph node cells, obtained before intestinal transplant. The receptors stem from a human donor who received an intestinal transplant. CDR3s include the opening cysteine and the closing phenylalanine or tryptophan. Each record gives: D gene, CDR3 length, V gene, J gene, clone size, CDR3 protein. The D gene is left open where the match is weak. Not every row has a clone size; where given, it reads once, few, many or a size class.

NA	12	TRBV4-1	TRBJ1-5	once	CASRQGNQPQHF
NA	14	TRBV30	TRBJ2-1	few	CAWRGRAGYNEQFF
TRBD2	15	TRBV2	TRBJ2-1	NA	CAWGASGSVWNEQFF
NA	16	TRBV14	TRBJ2-7	NA	CASSQDVGEPECEQYF
TRBD1	13	TRBV19	TRBJ2-7	NA	CASSTTGAYEQYF
TRBD1	16	TRBV5-6	TRBJ2-1	once	CASSLMGQAIYNEQFF
NA	15	TRBV4-1	TRBJ2-7	NA	CASSPRRQVVNEQYF
NA	16	TRBV4-3	TRBJ2-2	NA	CASSQDSGGYTGELFF
TRBD1	20	TRBV27	TRBJ2-1	NA	CASSLYPPSYRGLTYNEQFF
NA	12	TRBV30	TRBJ1-2	NA	CAWSDTNYGYTF
NA	14	TRBV6-5	TRBJ2-1	NA	CASSYSAATGEQFF
NA	15	TRBV19	TRBJ2-2	NA	CASRRLGGRTGELFF
TRBD1	15	TRBV11-3	TRBJ2-1	NA	CASSSRTGGVNEQFF
NA	14	TRBV6-1	TRBJ2-7	NA	CASSDRGLPYEQYF
NA	16	TRBV28	NA	NA	CASSSRSRGVTYEQYF
NA	15	TRBV13	TRBJ2-2	NA	CASSFRQGTTGELFF
TRBD1	13	TRBV29-1	TRBJ2-7	NA	CSVRTGGSYEQYF
NA	14	TRBV4-2	TRBJ1-1	NA	CASSPGPWNTEAFF
NA	20	TRBV28	TRBJ2-7	NA	CASSLPIRLPQSGFHNEQYF
NA	15	TRBV9	TRBJ1-2	NA	CASSVAEGPSYGYTF
TRBD1	15	TRBV27	TRBJ1-6	NA	CASSLYGQGNSPLHF
NA	13	TRBV19	TRBJ1-1	few	CASSPGLFLVAFF
TRBD1	14	TRBV28	TRBJ2-7	NA	CASSPRTGAYEQYF
NA	14	TRBV7-9	TRBJ1-2	NA	CASSLGEDPGGYTF
TRBD1	15	TRBV2	TRBJ1-1	NA	CASTLPRQGNTEAFF
NA	15	TRBV6-1	TRBJ1-3	NA	CASSDGISAGNTIYF
NA	13	TRBV4-2	TRBJ2-7	NA	CASSQVLVDEQYF
NA	13	TRBV28	TRBJ1-3	NA	CASSLDPRNTIYF
NA	15	TRBV19	TRBJ2-1	few	CASRRDWSSYNEQFF
TRBD1	15	TRBV7-9	TRBJ2-5	NA	CASSDDREAKETQYF
NA	15	TRBV28	TRBJ1-3	NA	CASSLERLAGNTIYF
NA	15	TRBV7-9	TRBJ2-3	NA	CASSFLDGSTDTQYF
TRBD1	14	TRBV10-2	TRBJ1-5	NA	CASSEIGTGQPQHF
NA	13	TRBV27	TRBJ2-7	NA	CASSSGINYEQYF
NA	13	TRBV9	TRBJ2-7	NA	CASSVSGGPFQYF
NA	15	TRBV7-8	TRBJ2-3	NA	CASSLLGGSTDTQYF
NA	14	TRBV4-1	TRBJ2-5	NA	CASSQILADETQYF
TRBD2	18	TRBV4-1	TRBJ2-3	NA	CASSPRVAGGSSTDTQYF
NA	14	TRBV6-5	TRBJ2-7	NA	CASSYGTEAYEQYF
NA	14	TRBV7-2	TRBJ2-7	NA	CASSHGAGAYEQYF
TRBD2	15	TRBV12-5	TRBJ2-1	few	CASGPGLAEPNEQFF
NA	15	TRBV4-1	TRBJ2-5	NA	CASSQEPAIRETQYF
NA	15	TRBV4-1	TRBJ2-1	NA	CASSLRPSSYNEQFF
TRBD1	16	TRBV7-6	TRBJ2-7	NA	CASSFSLGQVPYEQYF
TRBD2	15	TRBV4-1	TRBJ2-3	NA	CASSQLAGVADTQYF